Listed below are T cell receptor beta chains from one sample, sequenced in a study of cytotoxic CD8 clonotypes in ibrutinib-treated CLL. The assay was immunoSEQ multiplex PCR, and TCRdb's table has in-frame clones only and misses some. The sample has about 200,000 clones, around 72% seen once. Here the sequenced sample was PBMCs, taken after 24 months of ibrutinib treatment. The receptors originated from a human donor with chronic lymphocytic leukemia. Both conserved end residues are part of each CDR3. D genes are given only for firm matches. Clone size, where shown, is once, few, many, or a class for clones that have expanded.

clone_size j_call d_call v_call cdr3_aa cdr3_nt
- TRBJ2-5 TRBD1 TRBV4-1 CASSPRQGRRETQYF TGCGCCAGCAGCCCAAGACAGGGGAGAAGAGAGACCCAGTACTTC
few TRBJ2-2 TRBD1 TRBV7-9 CASTKIWTGKNTGELFF TGTGCCAGCACCAAAATCTGGACAGGGAAGAACACCGGGGAGCTGTTTTTT
- TRBJ2-3 - TRBV28 CASGYLTDTQYF TGTGCCAGCGGTTACCTCACAGATACGCAGTATTTT
- TRBJ2-3 - TRBV4-3 CASSQDAGTARGNTQYF TGCGCCAGCAGCCAGGATGCCGGGACGGCTCGCGGTAATACGCAGTATTTT
- TRBJ1-1 - TRBV7-7 CASSLDQGTEAFF TGTGCTAGCAGCTTAGATCAGGGGACTGAAGCTTTCTTT
- TRBJ2-1 TRBD2 TRBV29-1 CSVASGRFAYNEQFF TGCAGCGTTGCCAGCGGGAGGTTTGCCTACAATGAGCAGTTCTTC
- TRBJ2-3 TRBD2 TRBV7-9 CASSRGLAGGSFADTQYF TGTGCCAGCAGCCGCGGACTAGCGGGAGGGAGTTTCGCAGATACGCAGTATTTT
- TRBJ2-1 - TRBV29-1 CSVARVNEQFF TGCAGCGTTGCCCGCGTCAATGAGCAGTTCTTC
- TRBJ2-7 TRBD1 TRBV15 CATGQGLFEQYF TGTGCCACTGGACAGGGGCTATTCGAGCAGTACTTC
few TRBJ2-3 - TRBV11-2 CASSLFGAPNTDTQYF TGTGCCAGCAGCTTATTCGGGGCGCCTAACACAGATACGCAGTATTTT
- TRBJ2-7 - TRBV6-5 CASMTASSYEQYF TGTGCCAGCATGACGGCATCTTCCTACGAGCAGTACTTC
- TRBJ2-7 TRBD1 TRBV5-1 CASSLEVTGTVEQYF TGCGCCAGCAGCTTGGAAGTGACAGGGACCGTCGAGCAGTACTTC
- TRBJ2-1 - TRBV28 CASSLFNEQFF TGTGCCAGCAGTTTATTCAATGAGCAGTTCTTC
few TRBJ2-3 TRBD2 TRBV15 CATSWTSGTTDTQYF TGTGCCACCAGCTGGACTAGCGGGACCACAGATACGCAGTATTTT
few TRBJ1-2 - TRBV6-5 CASSGGGFGYTF TGTGCCAGCAGCGGAGGGGGTTTTGGCTACACCTTC
few TRBJ2-2 TRBD1 TRBV4-3 CASSQGFFVGTANTGELFF TGCGCCAGCAGCCAAGGCTTTTTTGTCGGGACAGCGAACACCGGGGAGCTGTTTTTT
few TRBJ2-4 - TRBV6-1 CASRSSGAKNIQYF TGTGCCAGCAGAAGTAGCGGAGCCAAAAACATTCAGTACTTC
- TRBJ1-1 - TRBV27 CASSLGQGGNTEAFF TGTGCCAGCAGTTTAGGGCAGGGTGGGAACACTGAAGCTTTCTTT
- TRBJ1-2 - TRBV4-3 CASSQGRDFWGYTF TGCGCCAGCAGCCAAGGGAGGGATTTCTGGGGCTACACCTTC
- TRBJ1-3 - TRBV15 CATSSGASSGNTIYF TGTGCCACCAGTTCCGGCGCCAGCTCTGGAAACACCATATATTTT
- TRBJ1-2 - TRBV4-2 CASSQDIGGGFYGYTF TGTGCCAGCAGCCAAGATATAGGGGGGGGTTTTTATGGCTACACCTTC
- TRBJ1-1 TRBD1 TRBV2 CVSSGAYRGSAFF TGTGTCAGCAGTGGCGCGTACAGGGGATCAGCTTTCTTT
- TRBJ2-5 TRBD2 TRBV4-3 CASSQGLAGPLQETQYF TGCGCCAGCAGCCAAGGACTAGCGGGACCGCTCCAAGAGACCCAGTACTTC
once TRBJ2-7 - TRBV19 CASSAGTPSYEQYF TGTGCCAGTAGTGCCGGGACACCGTCCTACGAGCAGTACTTC
- TRBJ2-7 TRBD2 TRBV27 CASSLHNAGLAGGGEQYF TGTGCCAGCAGTCTCCACAACGCCGGACTAGCGGGAGGTGGTGAGCAGTACTTC
- TRBJ1-5 - TRBV6-4 CASSEGVFQPQHF TGTGCCAGCAGTGAAGGCGTGTTTCAGCCCCAGCATTTT
- TRBJ2-1 TRBD1 TRBV9 CASSVRGLYNEQFF TGTGCCAGCAGCGTAAGGGGGCTCTACAATGAGCAGTTCTTC
few TRBJ1-2 - TRBV19 CATRQDNNYGYTF TGTGCCACCAGACAGGATAACAACTATGGCTACACCTTC